This record covers a single TCR beta chain. What it binds is not known. This record comes from a study of cytomegalovirus exposure and HLA in healthy donors. Primers for the PCR totalled 60 Vbeta and 13 Jbeta. Generated by immunoSEQ multiplex PCR, the TCRdb table keeps only in-frame clones and is missing some. The specimen's table records 100,000 to 150,000 clones. Points from the study as a whole: TCR beta V segments were, for the most part, productive about 90% or about 30% of the time in an earlier analysis. Both high specificity and high sensitivity reportedly marked the classifier's diagnosis of cytomegalovirus status.

The sequenced sample consisted of PBMCs. This TCR derives from a man aged 25 to 40 in good health and CMV-seronegative.

In DNA, the CDR3 is TGTGCCTGGAGAGAGACAGGTGCACTAGCGGGCATATCCTACAATGAGCAGTTCTTC. The encoded protein is CAWRETGALAGISYNEQFF. J is TRBJ2-1 and V is TRBV30; 9 positions agree with TRBD2. CDR3 size: 19 residues. Germline CDR1 GTSNPN, CDR2 SVGIG (reference sequence). The V gene end was trimmed by 3 bases and the J gene end by 1 base; junction bases not matched to a gene: 16.